In this sample, the clone carrying this T cell receptor (beta chain) turned up once. The target antigen is unknown. The investigators split CD4+ cells into a CD45RA+ naive subset and a CD45RA-negative memory subset. Sequencing used immunoSEQ multiplex PCR; TCRdb keeps in-frame clones, though not all of them. The sample records about 1.1 million clones, roughly 80% being singletons. The data were obtained in a study of shared clonotypes between healthy human individuals. Study outcomes and limitations: All-four-donor shared clonotypes had higher generation probabilities than non-shared clonotypes did. Naive subsets typically showed greater estimated richness than memory subsets.

The germline V gene encodes CDR1 KGHSH and CDR2 LQKENI. The CDR3 extends over 14 amino acids. Trimming pared 3 bases from V and 0 bases from J, leaving 8 bases between. The chain recombines TRBV18 with TRBJ2-5; D uncertain. The clonotype comes from a man younger than 30 in good health. Some clones in this sample may be carry-over from other donors' samples. Sequenced input: memory CD4+ T cells from PBMCs. Subset specified: CD45RA-negative fraction. The CDR3 DNA is TGTGCCAGCTCACCCACCTCGTACCAAGAGACCCAGTACTTC. This sequence encodes CASSPTSYQETQYF.